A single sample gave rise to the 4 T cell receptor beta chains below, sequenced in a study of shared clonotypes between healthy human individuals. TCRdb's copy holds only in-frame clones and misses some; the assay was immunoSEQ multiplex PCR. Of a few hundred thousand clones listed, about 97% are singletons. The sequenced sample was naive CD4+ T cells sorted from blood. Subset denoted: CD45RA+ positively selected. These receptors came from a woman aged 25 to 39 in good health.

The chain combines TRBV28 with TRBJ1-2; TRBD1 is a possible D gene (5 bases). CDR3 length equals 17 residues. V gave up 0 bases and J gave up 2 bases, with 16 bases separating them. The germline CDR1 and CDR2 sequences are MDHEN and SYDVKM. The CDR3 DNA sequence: TGTGCCAGCAGTTTATGGGACATACTCTCCAAAAACTATGGCTACACCTTC. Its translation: CASSLWDILSKNYGYTF.

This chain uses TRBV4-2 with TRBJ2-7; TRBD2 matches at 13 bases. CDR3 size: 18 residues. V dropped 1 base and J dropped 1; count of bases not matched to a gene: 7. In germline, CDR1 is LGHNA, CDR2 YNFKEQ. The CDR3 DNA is TGTGCCAGCAGCCAAGGTTACGGGACTAGCGGGGCTTCCTACGAGCAGTACTTC. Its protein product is CASSQGYGTSGASYEQYF.

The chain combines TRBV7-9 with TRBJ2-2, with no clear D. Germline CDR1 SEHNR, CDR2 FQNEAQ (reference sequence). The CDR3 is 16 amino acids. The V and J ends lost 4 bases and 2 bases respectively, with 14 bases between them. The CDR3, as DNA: TGTGCCAGCAGCTCCCCTGCAGCGACCAACACCGGGGAGCTGTTTTTT. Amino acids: CASSSPAATNTGELFF.

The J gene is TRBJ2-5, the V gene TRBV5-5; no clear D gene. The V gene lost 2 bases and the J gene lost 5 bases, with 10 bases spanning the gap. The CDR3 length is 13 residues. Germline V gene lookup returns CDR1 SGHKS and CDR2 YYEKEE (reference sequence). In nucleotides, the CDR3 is TGTGCCAGCAGCTTAATGGGTTGGGAGACCCAGTACTTC. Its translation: CASSLMGWETQYF.